The 18 T cell receptor beta chains listed next were all sequenced from one sample in a study of cytomegalovirus exposure and HLA in healthy donors. TCRdb's table, derived via immunoSEQ multiplex PCR, lists solely in-frame clones and lacks some. The profile shows about 120,000 clones, 86% of them singletons. Sequenced: PBMCs. These receptors came from a man aged 18 to 29 in good health and CMV-seronegative.

The chain uses TRBV10-3 and TRBJ1-5; TRBD1 might be the D (6 bases). The V gene's germline CDR1 is ENHRY and CDR2 SYGVKD. The CDR3 extends over 13 amino acids. The V end lost 5 bases, the J end lost 6 bases, and 11 bases lay between the germline ends. CDR3: CAISTGFGQPQHF. As DNA, the CDR3 is TGTGCCATCAGTACAGGGTTCGGTCAGCCCCAGCATTTT.

V is TRBV5-1 and J is TRBJ1-5; no firm D call. This CDR3 has 13 amino acids. Germline CDR1 reads SGHRS; CDR2 reads YFSETQ. The V and J ends lost 5 bases and 4 bases respectively, with 10 bases between them. The CDR3 is CASRPDFNQPQHF. In DNA form, the CDR3 reads TGCGCCAGCAGGCCAGACTTTAATCAGCCCCAGCATTTT.

V gene TRBV7-9 combines with J gene TRBJ2-2, with D unresolved. The V gene's germline CDR1 is SEHNR and CDR2 FQNEAQ (reference sequence). Trimming shortened V by 0 bases and J by 0 bases, and 8 bases separated the two germline ends. This CDR3 spans 16 amino acids. As DNA, the CDR3 is TGTGCCAGCAGCTTAGCGAGGAAAACGAACACCGGGGAGCTGTTTTTT. It yields the protein CASSLARKTNTGELFF.

The rearrangement uses TRBV6-6 and TRBJ1-3; 8 nucleotides agree with TRBD1. CDR1 is MNHNY, CDR2 SVGAGI, per germline (reference sequence). This CDR3 is built from 15 residues. V dropped 2 bases and J dropped 6; count of bases not matched to a gene: 6. CDR3 sequence reads: CASSYPTGAANTIYF. The CDR3 region has the DNA TGTGCCAGCAGTTACCCGACAGGGGCTGCAAACACCATATATTTT.

This chain uses TRBV2 with TRBJ2-2; 8 bases match TRBD1. Germline trimming cut 3 bases from V and 3 bases from J; bases unmatched to any gene: 3. The V gene's germline CDR1 is SNHLY and CDR2 FYNNEI. The CDR3 has 15 residues. CDR3 nucleotide sequence: TGTGCCAGCAGTGAGACAGGGGTGTACACCGGGGAGCTGTTTTTT. It is translated as CASSETGVYTGELFF.

This clone was counted between two and nine times. CDR3 amino acids: CASSVGSGALVAGEQYF. The CDR3 bases are TGTGCCAGCAGCGTGGGTAGTGGGGCGCTAGTAGCGGGCGAGCAGTACTTC. J is TRBJ2-7 and V is TRBV9; 7 bases are a match to TRBD2. The V and J ends lost 2 bases and 6 bases, in that order; junction bases with no gene match: 17. Per the germline V gene, CDR1 is SGDLS and CDR2 is YYNGEE. CDR3 size: 17 residues.

The V call is TRBV6-1, the J call TRBJ1-2, with D perhaps TRBD1 (5 bases). The V and J ends lost 4 bases and 8 bases respectively, with 20 bases between them. Germline V gene sequence: CDR1 MNHNS, CDR2 SASEGT. The CDR3 totals 15 residues. In DNA form, the CDR3 reads TGTGCCAGCAGTGGAATAAGGGGTACTGTAGGGGGCTACACCTTC. This codes for CASSGIRGTVGGYTF.

The chain uses TRBV6-5 and TRBJ1-1, with D uncertain. Germline V gene sequence: CDR1 MNHEY, CDR2 SVGAGI. V was pared by 5 bases and J by 8 bases, with 12 bases between. The CDR3 consists of 12 residues. CDR3 in amino acids: CASSPPGNEAFF. DNA for the CDR3: TGTGCCAGCAGTCCCCCGGGAAACGAAGCTTTCTTT.

This chain connects TRBV30 to TRBJ1-2, with 12 bases lining up with TRBD1. V was clipped by 3 bases and J by 0 bases; unmatched bases: 14. CDR1 and CDR2 (germline): GTSNPN, SVGIG (reference sequence). The CDR3 extends over 19 amino acids. CDR3 bases: TGTGCCTGGAGAGCTACAACAGGGACAGGGGGCGAAACTAACTATGGCTACACCTTC. It encodes CAWRATTGTGGETNYGYTF.

J is TRBJ2-5 and V is TRBV5-6; weak D call: TRBD1 (6 bases). The germline gives CDR1 SGHDT, CDR2 YYEEEE. V was pared by 3 bases and J by 5 bases, with 11 bases between. The CDR3 extends over 13 amino acids. Here the CDR3 reads CASSYRVGETQYF. Here the CDR3 DNA reads TGTGCCAGCAGCTACAGGGTAGGGGAGACCCAGTACTTC.

V and J are TRBV30 and TRBJ2-2; perhaps TRBD2 as D (6 bases). The CDR3 contains 14 residues. The ends were cut back, 5 bases at V and 5 bases at J, with 15 bases in the middle. The germline gives CDR1 GTSNPN, CDR2 SVGIG (reference sequence). As DNA, the CDR3 is TGTGCCTGGGCATCCGGGACTCCTACCGGGGAGCTGTTTTTT. Translating gives CAWASGTPTGELFF.

The chain couples TRBV6-1 to TRBJ2-5, with 12 bases fitting TRBD1. Germline-derived CDR1 and CDR2 are MNHNS and SASEGT. Trimming took 4 bases from V and 5 from J; bases not matched to a gene: 5. The CDR3 is made up of 15 amino acids. CDR3 protein: CASSGPGTGGETQYF. The CDR3 DNA reads TGTGCCAGCAGTGGCCCCGGGACAGGGGGCGAGACCCAGTACTTC.

The genes are TRBV4-1 and TRBJ1-6; 9 positions match TRBD1. Germline CDR1 MGHRA, CDR2 YSYEKL. The length of the CDR3 is 16 residues. Trimming took 1 base from V and 10 from J; bases not matched to a gene: 8. The CDR3 sequence: CASSQVRDRVTSPLHF. CDR3 DNA sequence: TGCGCCAGCAGCCAAGTTCGGGACAGGGTGACATCACCCCTCCACTTT.

The chain recombines TRBV5-1 with TRBJ2-7; 10 positions agree with TRBD1. Trimming took 4 bases from V and 5 from J; bases not matched to a gene: 9. The CDR3 sequence is 15 residues long. The V gene's germline CDR1 is SGHRS and CDR2 YFSETQ. CDR3 sequence reads: CASSTYRDRGHEQYF. The CDR3 DNA reads as TGCGCCAGCAGCACCTACCGGGACAGGGGTCACGAGCAGTACTTC.

This clone has just one count. The chain combines TRBV30 with TRBJ2-7; TRBD2 aligns across 9 bases. The CDR3 is 14 residues long. J lost 3 bases, V lost 2 bases, and 5 bases had no gene match. Germline CDR1 is GTSNPN and CDR2 is SVGIG (reference sequence). The CDR3 reads CAWSRGSGSYEQYF. Written as DNA, the CDR3 is TGTGCCTGGAGTAGGGGTAGCGGGAGCTACGAGCAGTACTTC.

This chain links TRBV9 with TRBJ2-5; 8 nucleotides agree with TRBD1. V lost 0 bases and J lost 7; bases outside the gene matches: 8. There are 15 residues in the CDR3. Germline V gene sequence: CDR1 SGDLS, CDR2 YYNGEE. The CDR3 is CASSVDQGAVGTQYF. The CDR3 coding sequence is TGTGCCAGCAGCGTAGACCAGGGGGCAGTGGGGACCCAGTACTTC.

V gene TRBV18 combines with J gene TRBJ2-5; D is possibly TRBD1 (6 bases). CDR1 and CDR2 from the germline V gene are KGHSH and LQKENI. This CDR3 spans 15 amino acids. Trimming cost V 3 bases and J 4 bases, with 15 bases left between them. CDR3 region: CASSPQTGSRETQYF. CDR3 coding DNA: TGTGCCAGCTCACCCCAAACAGGGAGTAGAGAGACCCAGTACTTC.

The V call is TRBV30, the J call TRBJ1-2; D is perhaps TRBD1 (6 bases). This CDR3 is 17 amino acids long. V lost 3 bases, J lost 3 bases, and 23 bases lay in between. Germline V lookup: CDR1 GTSNPN, CDR2 SVGIG (reference sequence). The CDR3 DNA reads TGTGCCTGGAGAGGTGGAGGGAGGGGAGGGGGGTACTATGGCTACACCTTC. The encoded protein is CAWRGGGRGGGYYGYTF.